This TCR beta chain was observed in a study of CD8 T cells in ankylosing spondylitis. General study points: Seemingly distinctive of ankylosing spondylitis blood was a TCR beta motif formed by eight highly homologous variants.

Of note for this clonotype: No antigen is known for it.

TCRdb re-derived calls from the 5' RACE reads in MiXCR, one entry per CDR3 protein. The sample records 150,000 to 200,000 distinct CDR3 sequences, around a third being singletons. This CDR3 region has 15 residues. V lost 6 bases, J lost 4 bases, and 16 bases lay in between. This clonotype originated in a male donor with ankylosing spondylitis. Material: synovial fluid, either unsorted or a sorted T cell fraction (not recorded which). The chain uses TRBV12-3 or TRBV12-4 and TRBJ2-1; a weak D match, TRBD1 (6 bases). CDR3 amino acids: CASSLTRQAYNEQFF. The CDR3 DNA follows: TGTGCCAGCAGCCTAACCCGACAGGCGTACAATGAGCAGTTCTTC.